The 20 T cell receptor beta chains reported below all come from one sample, sequenced in a study of shared clonotypes between healthy human individuals. This table comes from immunoSEQ multiplex PCR, and its TCRdb copy is limited to in-frame clones, with some not included. The sample includes about 1 million clones, around four fifths of them seen just once. Sequencing used memory CD4+ T cells sorted from blood. Indicated subset: CD45RA-negative fraction. These receptors all come from a man younger than 30 in good health.

The sample holds a few counts of this clone. The V and J genes are TRBV6-1 and TRBJ1-1, with no clear D. The V end was cut by 2 bases, the J end by 4 bases, with 11 bases between. There are 14 residues in the CDR3. Germline loops: CDR1 MNHNS, CDR2 SASEGT. The CDR3 loop is CASSEWHILTEAFF. The CDR3 bases are TGTGCCAGCAGTGAATGGCACATTCTCACTGAAGCTTTCTTT.

This clone showed up just a few times. The genes are TRBV30 and TRBJ2-5; no clear D. CDR3 length equals 14 residues. CDR1 GTSNPN and CDR2 SVGIG come from the germline V gene (reference sequence). Trimming removed 2 bases at V and 4 bases at J, with 14 bases between. As DNA, the CDR3 is TGTGCCTGGAGTTTTGGGCAGTCTGGAGAGACCCAGTACTTC. Residues: CAWSFGQSGETQYF.

The chain employs TRBV4-1 and TRBJ2-5; the D call may be TRBD1 or TRBD2 (5 bases each). The end of the DNA is better explained by TRBJ2-7, so the J call may be wrong. Germline values: CDR1 MGHRA, CDR2 YSYEKL. The CDR3 loop spans 15 amino acids. CDR3 loop: CASSQVEGSLYEQYF. DNA of the CDR3: TGCGCCAGCAGCCAAGTTGAGGGGTCCCTCTACGAGCAGTACTTC.

On this clone itself: Other DNA sequences in the sample encode the same CDR3. This sequence joins TRBV6-1 and TRBJ1-1; 7 bases are a match to TRBD1. J gave up 2 bases and V 6 bases, and 3 bases lay outside the gene matches. Germline values: CDR1 MNHNS, CDR2 SASEGT. The CDR3 totals 13 residues. This CDR3 reads CASRYRGNTEAFF. The CDR3 bases are TGTGCCAGCAGATACAGGGGAAACACTGAAGCTTTCTTT.

The chain employs TRBV7-9 and TRBJ1-5; D remains ambiguous. There are 14 residues in the CDR3. Germline lookup yields CDR1 SEHNR and CDR2 FQNEAQ (reference sequence). The V end lost 8 bases, the J end lost 1 base, and 12 bases lay between the germline ends. The CDR3 reads CASSSGGSNQPQHF. The CDR3 DNA reads as TGTGCCAGCTCCTCCGGTGGGAGCAATCAGCCCCAGCATTTT.

The DNA of the CDR3 is TGTGCCAGCAGGACTGGACTAGCGGACAACAATGAGCAGTTCTTC. This encodes CASRTGLADNNEQFF. The chain has TRBV6-1 and TRBJ2-1; TRBD2 matches 10 bases. Germline V lookup: CDR1 MNHNS, CDR2 SASEGT. The CDR3 is 15 residues long. V lost 6 bases and J lost 5; bases outside the gene matches: 7.

This clone was seen a handful of times. The rearrangement uses TRBV5-8 and TRBJ2-3, with 10 bases lining up with TRBD2. Germline CDR1 reads SGHTS; CDR2 reads YDEGEE. V shed 4 bases, J shed 5 bases, and the junction held 7 bases outside the gene matches. This CDR3 is 15 amino acids long. The CDR3 DNA reads as TGTGCCAGCAGCCTACTAGCGGGAAGGGAAGATACGCAGTATTTT. This codes for CASSLLAGREDTQYF.

This clone was counted only a few times. The chain's CDR3 is CASSISGAGGSTDTQYF. The CDR3 DNA reads as TGCGCCAGCAGCATCTCGGGAGCGGGGGGGAGCACAGATACGCAGTATTTT. V and J are TRBV4-1 and TRBJ2-3; TRBD2 aligns across 10 bases. This CDR3 is 17 amino acids long. V was pared by 5 bases and J by 0 bases, with 8 bases of the junction left unmatched. CDR1 and CDR2 from the germline V gene are MGHRA and YSYEKL.

The V and J genes are TRBV7-3 and TRBJ1-2; 8 bases match TRBD1. The trim removed 11 bases at V and 3 bases at J, leaving 17 bases unmatched. This CDR3 comprises 16 residues. Germline V gene sequence: CDR1 SGHTA, CDR2 FQGTGA. The CDR3 DNA sequence: TGTGCCTCGACCCCCAGGGGGCGCCTCGGGGACTATGGCTACACCTTC. Amino acid sequence: CASTPRGRLGDYGYTF.

The chain uses TRBV28 and TRBJ1-4; D is perhaps TRBD1 (6 bases). This CDR3 comprises 13 residues. V gave up 8 bases and J gave up 7 bases, with 14 bases separating them. The germline V gene has CDR1 MDHEN and CDR2 SYDVKM. CDR3 loop: CASSGGPGEKLFF. For the CDR3, the DNA is TGTGCCAGCTCGGGGGGCCCGGGTGAAAAACTGTTTTTT. Full variable domain (outside the CDR3, taken from reference TRBV28 and TRBJ1-4): DVKVTQSSRYLVKRTGEKVFLECVQDMDHENMFWYRQDPGLGLRLIYFSYDVKMKEKGDIPEGYSVSREKKERFSLILESASTNQTSMYLCASSGGPGEKLFFGSGTQLSVL.

As regards this clone: This CDR3 is also generated by other DNA sequences in the sample. This rearrangement joins TRBV18 to TRBJ1-2; possibly TRBD1 for D (5 bases). Trimming removed 3 bases from V and 3 bases from J, with 8 bases in between. This CDR3 region has 13 residues. Per the germline V gene, CDR1 is KGHSH and CDR2 is LQKENI. The chain's CDR3 is CASSPGGDYGYTF. CDR3 in DNA: TGTGCCAGCTCACCGGGGGGTGACTATGGCTACACCTTC.

This clone has only one observation. The J gene is TRBJ1-6, the V gene TRBV5-1, with D unresolved. Germline CDR1 SGHRS, CDR2 YFSETQ. Trimming removed 4 bases from V and 9 bases from J, with 23 bases in between. This CDR3 comprises 17 residues. The CDR3 bases are TGCGCCAGCAGCCCGATCGGGGAGGGTTCGGGGAGTTCACCCCTCCACTTT. This sequence encodes CASSPIGEGSGSSPLHF.

There are a few counts of this clone. The chain employs TRBV7-2 and TRBJ2-3; D uncertain. V was trimmed by 1 base and J by 0 bases, leaving 11 bases between them. The CDR3 loop spans 16 amino acids. Germline V gene lookup returns CDR1 SGHTA and CDR2 FQGNSA. CDR3 in amino acids: CASSLVGIASTDTQYF. CDR3 coding DNA: TGTGCCAGCAGCTTAGTAGGGATAGCTAGCACAGATACGCAGTATTTT.

This clone was seen at least ten times. J is TRBJ1-5 and V is TRBV19, with 7 bases identical to TRBD1. The CDR3 is 15 residues long. Germline CDR1 and CDR2: LNHDA and SQIVND (reference sequence). V shed 10 bases and J 0 bases; nucleotides not matched to a gene: 9. CDR3 loop: CATTSGQYSNQPQHF. Here the CDR3 DNA reads TGTGCCACGACCTCGGGACAGTATAGCAATCAGCCCCAGCATTTT.

The gene calls are TRBV4-1 and TRBJ2-7; D unclear. The CDR3 runs 14 residues. V was shortened by 1 base and J by 2 bases, with 9 bases between the two germline ends. Germline V CDR1 and CDR2: MGHRA, YSYEKL. CDR3 DNA sequence: TGCGCCAGCAGCCAAGGTCTGGGTCCCTACGAGCAGTACTTC. As protein: CASSQGLGPYEQYF.

The chain is built from TRBV21-1 and TRBJ1-4; the table's D call TRBD1 went unverified against the DNA. TRBV21-1 is a documented pseudogene. The CDR3 runs 17 residues. The CDR3 DNA reads as TGTGCCAGCAGCAAAGAGGAGGTAGGGGACAGGAAGGAAAAACTGTTTTTT. Translated, it gives CASSKEEVGDRKEKLFF.

V and J are TRBV11-3 and TRBJ1-1; 9 nucleotides align to TRBD1. Germline lookup yields CDR1 SGHNT and CDR2 YENEEA. With V trimmed by 1 base and J by 5 bases, 8 bases remained unmatched. This CDR3 comprises 16 residues. The CDR3 protein is CASSLGRGQGKTEAFF. For the CDR3, the DNA is TGTGCCAGCAGCTTAGGTAGGGGACAGGGTAAGACTGAAGCTTTCTTT.

This chain uses TRBV5-4 with TRBJ2-7; 8 bases fit TRBD2. Germline CDR1 and CDR2: SGHNT and YYREEE (reference sequence). V shed 4 bases, J shed 6 bases, and the junction held 12 bases outside the gene matches. The length of the CDR3 is 15 residues. The CDR3 protein is CASSAIMERGSEQYF. The CDR3 DNA is TGTGCCAGCAGCGCCATAATGGAGCGGGGGTCCGAGCAGTACTTC.

This clone was seen only a few times. The chain carries TRBV5-1 and TRBJ1-2, with D tentatively TRBD1 (6 bases). The germline V gene encodes CDR1 SGHRS and CDR2 YFSETQ. CDR3 size: 14 residues. V lost 4 bases and J 4 bases, leaving 14 bases between the germline ends. DNA of the CDR3: TGCGCCAGCAGCCTCACCCAGGGGTCCTATGGCTACACCTTC. This encodes CASSLTQGSYGYTF.

On this clone: Other DNA sequences in the sample encode the same CDR3. This rearrangement joins TRBV7-9 to TRBJ1-2; no clear D gene. V was cut by 2 bases and J by 2 bases, with 9 bases left in between. Germline CDR1 SEHNR, CDR2 FQNEAQ (reference sequence). The CDR3 sequence is 14 residues long. CDR3 in DNA: TGTGCCAGCAGCTTACGAGCAGCCAACTATGGCTACACCTTC. Its translation is CASSLRAANYGYTF.